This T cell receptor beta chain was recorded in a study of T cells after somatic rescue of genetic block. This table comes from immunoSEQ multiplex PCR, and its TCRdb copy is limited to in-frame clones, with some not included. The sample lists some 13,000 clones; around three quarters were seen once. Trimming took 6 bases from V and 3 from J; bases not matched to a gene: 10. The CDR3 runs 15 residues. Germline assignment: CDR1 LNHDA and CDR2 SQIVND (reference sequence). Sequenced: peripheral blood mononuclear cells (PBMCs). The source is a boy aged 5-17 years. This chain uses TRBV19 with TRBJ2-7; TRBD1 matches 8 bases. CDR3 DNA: TGTGCCAGTAGCCCCGGGACAGGAAGGGGCTACGAGCAGTACTTC. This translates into CASSPGTGRGYEQYF.